This T cell receptor (beta chain) comes out of a study of blood T cell repertoires in COVID-19. At the level of the study: The United States, Italy and Spain provided the acute and convalescent COVID-19 samples. PBMCs, B-cell-depleted T cells, or T cells were the source of the cDNA or gDNA that made up the material.

This clone occurred many times. How the authors handled the data: The authors estimated nucleated cell counts from reference gene primer amplification. Produced via immunoSEQ multiplex PCR; TCRdb's table is partial and in-frame only. The V and J calls and clone size come from that table; D and trimming were worked out from the DNA. Among about 130,000 clones listed, roughly four fifths were seen once. Material for sequencing was peripheral blood. The TCR originated in a woman aged 45 to 65 with acute or convalescent COVID-19.

CDR3 nucleotides: TGTGCCAGCAGCTTTTACAGGGGTGCCTACGAGCAGTACTTC. Protein product: CASSFYRGAYEQYF. This chain connects TRBV5-6 to TRBJ2-7, with 7 bases that match TRBD1. The CDR3 contains 14 residues. The V gene end was trimmed by 2 bases and the J gene end by 2 bases; junction bases not matched to a gene: 4. Germline V lookup: CDR1 SGHDT, CDR2 YYEEEE.